These 8 T cell receptor beta chains share one sample of origin, sequenced in a study of blood T cell repertoires in COVID-19 (dated by TCRdb to 2020 to 2022). Library preparation used the immunoSEQ multiplex PCR assay. The clones in this table, taken by TCRdb from immuneACCESS, are in-frame only. Not every clone is retained; where verified, under half of the shortfall comes from an unresolved V gene, and the cause of the rest is unknown. This sample gives 80,000 to 95,000 clones in total; over 70% of them show up just once. Together, the top ten hold roughly a third of the sample. The sequenced material came from peripheral blood. All receptors come from a woman older than 75 with active or convalescent COVID-19.

This chain uses TRBV28 with TRBJ2-1; TRBD2 aligns across 10 bases. Trimming at V came to 3 bases and at J to 9 bases, leaving 8 bases not matched to a gene. Germline V gene lookup returns CDR1 MDHEN and CDR2 SYDVKM. The CDR3 sequence is 15 residues long. CDR3 loop: CASSFTSGKGVEQFF. The DNA for the CDR3 is TGTGCCAGCAGTTTCACTAGCGGGAAAGGGGTTGAGCAGTTCTTC. The full variable domain, with the rest looked up from reference TRBV28 and TRBJ2-1, is DVKVTQSSRYLVKRTGEKVFLECVQDMDHENMFWYRQDPGLGLRLIYFSYDVKMKEKGDIPEGYSVSREKKERFSLILESASTNQTSMYLCASSFTSGKGVEQFFGPGTRLTVL.

The chain employs TRBV7-8 and TRBJ2-2; tentative D call: TRBD2 (7 bases). From germline, CDR1 is SGHVS and CDR2 FQNEAQ. V lost 4 bases, J lost 6 bases, and 24 bases lay in between. The CDR3 length is 18 residues. CDR3 coding DNA: TGTGCCAGCAGCTCATCTGGAGGGGGGGCGCTTAGGGCCGGGGAGCTGTTTTTT. Translation gives CASSSSGGGALRAGELFF. The full variable domain, in which reference TRBV7-8 and TRBJ2-2 provide the parts outside the CDR3, is GAGVSQSPRYKVAKRGQDVALRCDPISGHVSLFWYQQALGQGPEFLTYFQNEAQLDKSGLPSDRFFAERPEGSVSTLKIQRTQQEDSAVYLCASSSSGGGALRAGELFFGEGSRLTVL.

The genes are TRBV3-1 (or the pseudogene TRBV3-2) and TRBJ2-3; 7 bases fit TRBD2. CDR1 and CDR2 from the germline V gene are LGHDT and YNNKEL (reference sequence). J gave up 2 bases and V 6 bases, and 5 bases lay outside the gene matches. This CDR3 contains 14 residues. The CDR3: CASSHSGITDTQYF. The DNA for the CDR3 is TGTGCCAGCAGTCACAGCGGGATCACAGATACGCAGTATTTT.

This clone was detected only a few times. The chain joins TRBV6-6 to TRBJ2-7; no definite D call. The CDR3 runs 11 residues. CDR1 MNHNY and CDR2 SVGAGI come from the germline V gene (reference sequence). Between the trimmed V and J ends, which lost 0 bases and 6 bases, there was a span of 3 bases. The CDR3 DNA follows: TGTGCCAGCAGTTACTCTATCGAGCAGTACTTC. As protein: CASSYSIEQYF.

The V call is TRBV18, the J call TRBJ1-2, with 7 nucleotides matching TRBD1. Looked up from germline, CDR1 is KGHSH and CDR2 is LQKENI. Unmatched junction bases numbered 10, after V lost 2 bases and J lost 1 base. The CDR3 sequence is 17 residues long. The CDR3 is CASSPIGQATINYGYTF. Here the CDR3 DNA reads TGTGCCAGCTCACCAATCGGACAGGCAACCATTAACTATGGCTACACCTTC.

This chain links TRBV28 with TRBJ1-2; maybe TRBD1 (5 bases). CDR3 size: 13 residues. Germline CDR1 is MDHEN and CDR2 is SYDVKM. Trimming took off 6 bases at V and 8 bases at J, with 16 bases between the two ends. CDR3 residues: CASSIIGVLGYTF. The CDR3 region has the DNA TGTGCCAGCAGCATTATAGGGGTTCTCGGCTACACCTTC.

The chain combines TRBV18 with TRBJ2-1; maybe TRBD2 (6 bases). V lost 0 bases to trimming and J lost 7 bases, with 13 bases between them. Germline assignment: CDR1 KGHSH and CDR2 LQKENI. The CDR3 runs 15 residues. CDR3 loop: CASSPPSVGGNEQFF. CDR3 nucleotide sequence: TGTGCCAGCTCACCACCCTCGGTGGGAGGTAATGAGCAGTTCTTC.

The V and J genes are TRBV2 and TRBJ1-2; 10 positions match TRBD1. In germline, CDR1 is SNHLY, CDR2 FYNNEI. The CDR3 sequence is 16 residues long. The V segment lost 7 bases and the J segment 1 base; nucleotides outside the gene matches: 9. The CDR3 nucleotides read TGTGCCAGCACCCGGGACAGGGGAACCAGTAACTATGGCTACACCTTC. It yields the protein CASTRDRGTSNYGYTF.